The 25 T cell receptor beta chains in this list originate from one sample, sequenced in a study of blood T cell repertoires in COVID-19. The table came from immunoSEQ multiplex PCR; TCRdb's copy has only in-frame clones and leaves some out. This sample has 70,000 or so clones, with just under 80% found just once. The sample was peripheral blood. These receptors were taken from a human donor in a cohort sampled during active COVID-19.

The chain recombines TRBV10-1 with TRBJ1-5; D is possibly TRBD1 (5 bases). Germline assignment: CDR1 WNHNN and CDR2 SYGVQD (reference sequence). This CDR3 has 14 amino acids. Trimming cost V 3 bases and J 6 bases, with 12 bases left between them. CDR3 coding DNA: TGCGCCAGCAGTGAAGGCCAGGGTGGTCAGCCCCAGCATTTT. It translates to CASSEGQGGQPQHF.

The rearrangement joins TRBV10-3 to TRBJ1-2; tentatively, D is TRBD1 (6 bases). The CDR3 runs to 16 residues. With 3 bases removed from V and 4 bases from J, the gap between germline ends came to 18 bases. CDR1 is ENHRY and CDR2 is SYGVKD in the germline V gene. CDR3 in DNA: TGTGCCATCAGTGACCACGGACAGCCTATTCCCTATGGCTACACCTTC. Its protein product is CAISDHGQPIPYGYTF.

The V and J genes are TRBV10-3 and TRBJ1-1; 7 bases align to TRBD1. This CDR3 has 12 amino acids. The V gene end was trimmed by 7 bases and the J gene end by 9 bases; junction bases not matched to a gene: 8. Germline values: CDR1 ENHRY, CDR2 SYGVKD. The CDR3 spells CAITRGTAKAFF. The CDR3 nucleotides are TGTGCCATCACCAGAGGGACAGCAAAAGCTTTCTTT.

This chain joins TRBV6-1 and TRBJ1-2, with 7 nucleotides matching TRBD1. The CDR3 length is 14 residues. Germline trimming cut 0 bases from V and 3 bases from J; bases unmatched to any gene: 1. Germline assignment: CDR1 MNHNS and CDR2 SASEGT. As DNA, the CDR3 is TGTGCCAGCAGTGAAGCGCAGGGGGACTATGGCTACACCTTC. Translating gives CASSEAQGDYGYTF.

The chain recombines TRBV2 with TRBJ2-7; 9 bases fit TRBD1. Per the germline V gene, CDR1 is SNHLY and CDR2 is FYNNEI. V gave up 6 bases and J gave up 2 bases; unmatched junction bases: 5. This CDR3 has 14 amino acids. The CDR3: CASRGTGWPYEQYF. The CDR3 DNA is TGTGCCAGCAGGGGGACAGGGTGGCCCTACGAGCAGTACTTC.

Here the CDR3 DNA reads TGTGCCAGCAGTGTCGAGGGGGCTAATGAAAAACTGTTTTTT. This codes for CASSVEGANEKLFF. The chain combines TRBV2 with TRBJ1-4, with D tentatively TRBD1 (6 bases). Germline CDR1 SNHLY, CDR2 FYNNEI. This CDR3 contains 14 residues. V lost 4 bases and J lost 3, with 9 bases in between. The whole variable domain, remainder taken from reference TRBV2 and TRBJ1-4, is EPEVTQTPSHQVTQMGQEVILRCVPISNHLYFYWYRQILGQKVEFLVSFYNNEISEKSEIFDDQFSVERPDGSNFTLKIRSTKLEDSAMYFCASSVEGANEKLFFGSGTQLSVL.

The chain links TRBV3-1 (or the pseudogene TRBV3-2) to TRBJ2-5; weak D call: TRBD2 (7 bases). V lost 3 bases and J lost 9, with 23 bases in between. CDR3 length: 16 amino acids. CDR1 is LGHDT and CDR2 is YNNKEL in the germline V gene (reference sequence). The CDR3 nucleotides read TGTGCCAGCAGCCAGGACAGCGGGGCCCTAGGCGGAGCCCAGTACTTC. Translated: CASSQDSGALGGAQYF.

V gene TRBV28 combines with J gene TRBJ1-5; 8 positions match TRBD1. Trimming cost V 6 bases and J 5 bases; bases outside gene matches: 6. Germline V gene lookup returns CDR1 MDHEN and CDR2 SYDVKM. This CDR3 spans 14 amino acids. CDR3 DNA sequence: TGTGCCAGCAGACGACAGGGACAGGATCAGCCCCAGCATTTT. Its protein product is CASRRQGQDQPQHF.

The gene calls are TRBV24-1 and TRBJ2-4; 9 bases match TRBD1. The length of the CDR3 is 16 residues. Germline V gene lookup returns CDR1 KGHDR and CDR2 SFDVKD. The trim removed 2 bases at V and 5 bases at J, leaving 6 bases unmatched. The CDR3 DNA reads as TGTGCCACCAGTGATTGGGGACAGGGTGGGGAAAACATTCAGTACTTC. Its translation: CATSDWGQGGENIQYF.

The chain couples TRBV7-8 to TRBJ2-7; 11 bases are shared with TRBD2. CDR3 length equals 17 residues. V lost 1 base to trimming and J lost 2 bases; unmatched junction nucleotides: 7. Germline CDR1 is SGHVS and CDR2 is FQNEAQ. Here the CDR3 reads CASSLVGSGGAPYEQYF. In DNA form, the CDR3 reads TGTGCCAGCAGCTTAGTCGGTAGCGGGGGGGCCCCCTACGAGCAGTACTTC.

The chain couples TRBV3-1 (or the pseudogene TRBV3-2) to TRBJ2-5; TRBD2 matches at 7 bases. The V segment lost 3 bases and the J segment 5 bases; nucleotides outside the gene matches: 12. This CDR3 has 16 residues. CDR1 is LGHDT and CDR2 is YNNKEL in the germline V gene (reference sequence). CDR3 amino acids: CASSQGGGVGYETQYF. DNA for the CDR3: TGTGCCAGCAGCCAGGGTGGGGGGGTAGGATATGAGACCCAGTACTTC.

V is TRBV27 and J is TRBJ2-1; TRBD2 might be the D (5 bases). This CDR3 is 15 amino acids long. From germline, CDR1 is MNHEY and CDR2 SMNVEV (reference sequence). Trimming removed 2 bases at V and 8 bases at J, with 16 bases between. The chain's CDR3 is CASSLRRGKGHEQFF. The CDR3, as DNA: TGTGCCAGCAGTTTACGTCGGGGAAAAGGCCATGAGCAGTTCTTC.

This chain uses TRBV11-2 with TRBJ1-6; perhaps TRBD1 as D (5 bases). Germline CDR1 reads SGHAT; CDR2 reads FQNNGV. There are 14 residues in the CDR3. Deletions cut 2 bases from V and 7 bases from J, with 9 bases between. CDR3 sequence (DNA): TGTGCCAGCAGCTTATTGCAGGGAAATTCACCCCTCCACTTT. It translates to CASSLLQGNSPLHF.

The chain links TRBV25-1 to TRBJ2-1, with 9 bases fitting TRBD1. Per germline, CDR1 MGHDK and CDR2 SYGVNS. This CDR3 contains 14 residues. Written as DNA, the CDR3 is TGTGCTACGTTCTCGGGACAGGGAGAAGCCGAGCAGTTCTTC. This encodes CATFSGQGEAEQFF.

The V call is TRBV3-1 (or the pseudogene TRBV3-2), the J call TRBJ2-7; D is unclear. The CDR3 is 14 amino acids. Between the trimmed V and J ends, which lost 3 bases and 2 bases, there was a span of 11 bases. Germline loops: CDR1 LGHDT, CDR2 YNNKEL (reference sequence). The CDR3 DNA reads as TGTGCCAGCAGCCATCCTAGTAGCCCCTACGAGCAGTACTTC. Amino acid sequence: CASSHPSSPYEQYF.

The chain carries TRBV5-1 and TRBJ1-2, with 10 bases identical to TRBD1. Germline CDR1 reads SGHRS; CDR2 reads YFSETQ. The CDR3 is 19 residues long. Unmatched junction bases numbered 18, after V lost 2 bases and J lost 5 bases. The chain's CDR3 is CASSFRPPGQGFMEYGYTF. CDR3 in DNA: TGCGCCAGCAGCTTCCGTCCCCCGGGACAGGGGTTTATGGAATATGGCTACACCTTC. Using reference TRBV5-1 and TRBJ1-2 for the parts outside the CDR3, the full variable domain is KAGVTQTPRYLIKTRGQQVTLSCSPISGHRSVSWYQQTPGQGLQFLFEYFSETQRNKGNFPGRFSGRQFSNSRSEMNVSTLELGDSALYLCASSFRPPGQGFMEYGYTFGSGTRLTVV.

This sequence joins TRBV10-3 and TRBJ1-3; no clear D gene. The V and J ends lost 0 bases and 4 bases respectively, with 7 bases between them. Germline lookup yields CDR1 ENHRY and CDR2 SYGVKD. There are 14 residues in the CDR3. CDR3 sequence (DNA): TGTGCCATCAGTGAGTCGAGATCCGGAAACACCATATATTTT. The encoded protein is CAISESRSGNTIYF.

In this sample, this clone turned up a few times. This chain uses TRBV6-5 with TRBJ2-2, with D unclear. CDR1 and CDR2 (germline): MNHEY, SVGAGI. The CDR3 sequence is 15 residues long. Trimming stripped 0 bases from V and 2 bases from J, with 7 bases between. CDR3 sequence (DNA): TGTGCCAGCAGTTACTCTGCCACTAACACCGGGGAGCTGTTTTTT. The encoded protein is CASSYSATNTGELFF.

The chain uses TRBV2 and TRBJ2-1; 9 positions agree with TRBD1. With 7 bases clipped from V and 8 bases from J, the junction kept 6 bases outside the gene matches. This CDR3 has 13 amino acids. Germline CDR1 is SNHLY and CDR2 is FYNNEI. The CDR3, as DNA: TGTGCCAGCACCCTGGACAGGGGATATGAGCAGTTCTTC. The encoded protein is CASTLDRGYEQFF.

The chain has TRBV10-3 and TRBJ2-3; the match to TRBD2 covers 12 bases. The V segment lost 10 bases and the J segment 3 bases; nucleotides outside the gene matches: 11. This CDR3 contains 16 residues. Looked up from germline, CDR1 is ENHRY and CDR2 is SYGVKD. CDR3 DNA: TGTGCCACCACGAATCCTAGCGGGGGGGTGACAGATACGCAGTATTTT. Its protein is CATTNPSGGVTDTQYF.

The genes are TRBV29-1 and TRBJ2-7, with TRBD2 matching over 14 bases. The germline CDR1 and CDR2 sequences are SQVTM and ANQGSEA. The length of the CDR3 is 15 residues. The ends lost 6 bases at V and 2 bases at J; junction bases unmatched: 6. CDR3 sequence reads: CSVQGLAGGTYEQYF. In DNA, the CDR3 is TGCAGCGTCCAAGGACTAGCGGGGGGTACCTACGAGCAGTACTTC.

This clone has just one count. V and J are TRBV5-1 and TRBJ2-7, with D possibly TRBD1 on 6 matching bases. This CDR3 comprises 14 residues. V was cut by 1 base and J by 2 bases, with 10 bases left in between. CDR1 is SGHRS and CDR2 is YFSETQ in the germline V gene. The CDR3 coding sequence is TGCGCCAGCAGCTTGAGGACAGATGCCTACGAGCAGTACTTC. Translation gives CASSLRTDAYEQYF.

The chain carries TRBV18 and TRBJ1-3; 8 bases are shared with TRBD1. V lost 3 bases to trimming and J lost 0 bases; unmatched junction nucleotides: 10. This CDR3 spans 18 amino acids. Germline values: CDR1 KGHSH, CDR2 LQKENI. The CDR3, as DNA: TGTGCCAGCTCACCCCCGAACAGGGGGTCCTCCTCTGGAAACACCATATATTTT. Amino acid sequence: CASSPPNRGSSSGNTIYF.

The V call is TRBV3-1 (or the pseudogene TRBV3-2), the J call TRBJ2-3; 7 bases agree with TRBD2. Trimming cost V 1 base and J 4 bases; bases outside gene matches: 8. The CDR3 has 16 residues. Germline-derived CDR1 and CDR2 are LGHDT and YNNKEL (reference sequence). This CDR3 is CASSQGGGRASDTQYF. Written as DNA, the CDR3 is TGTGCCAGCAGCCAAGGTGGGGGGAGGGCCTCAGATACGCAGTATTTT.

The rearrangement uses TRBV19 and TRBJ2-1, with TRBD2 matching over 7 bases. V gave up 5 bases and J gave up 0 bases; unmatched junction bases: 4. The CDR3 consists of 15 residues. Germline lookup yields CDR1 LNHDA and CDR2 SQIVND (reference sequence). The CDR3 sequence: CASSEGGSSYNEQFF. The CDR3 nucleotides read TGTGCCAGTAGTGAGGGCGGGAGCTCCTACAATGAGCAGTTCTTC.